The 27 T cell receptor beta chains reported below all come from one sample, sequenced in a study of graft-versus-host responses after intestinal transplantation. Some clones are missing from TCRdb's copy, which holds only in-frame ones; the method was immunoSEQ multiplex PCR. The sample comprises under 45,000 clones, roughly 93% of which are singletons, and 3.6% rests with the top ten. Sequencing was performed on PBMCs, taken roughly 780 days after intestinal transplantation. All receptors come from a human patient who received an intestinal transplant, so some T cells may come from the graft donor.

The count of this clone is one. The chain combines TRBV29-1 with TRBJ2-7; tentatively, D is TRBD1 (6 bases). The ends were cut back, 7 bases at V and 6 bases at J, with 16 bases in the middle. The CDR3 loop spans 12 amino acids. CDR1 and CDR2 (germline): SQVTM, ANQGSEA. CDR3 coding DNA: TGCAGCGCCAATAACAGGGATTTCGAGCAGTACTTC. It yields the protein CSANNRDFEQYF.

This chain connects TRBV5-4 to TRBJ2-5; TRBD2 aligns across 9 bases. The germline CDR1 and CDR2 sequences are SGHNT and YYREEE (reference sequence). The CDR3 length is 15 residues. With V trimmed by 4 bases and J by 2 bases, 6 bases remained unmatched. CDR3 amino acids: CASSLWAGGQETQYF. The DNA of the CDR3 is TGTGCCAGCAGCCTTTGGGCGGGAGGGCAAGAGACCCAGTACTTC.

The CDR3 bases are TGTGCCAGCAGCTTAGATACGACCACGAGAGGCACGGGCTACACCTTC. As protein: CASSLDTTTRGTGYTF. V usage is TRBV11-2 and J usage is TRBJ1-2; D is unclear. Germline loops: CDR1 SGHAT, CDR2 FQNNGV. CDR3 length: 16 residues. V lost 0 bases, J lost 8 bases, and 19 bases lay in between.

This sequence joins TRBV6-1 and TRBJ1-3; 7 bases map to TRBD1. This CDR3 contains 15 residues. Germline V CDR1 and CDR2: MNHNS, SASEGT. The junction had 4 bases not matched to a gene; V was cut back by 5 bases and J by 0 bases. CDR3 sequence: CASSTGTDSGNTIYF. The CDR3 nucleotides read TGTGCCAGCAGTACCGGGACAGACTCTGGAAACACCATATATTTT.

This clone was seen once. The V gene is TRBV4-2, the J gene TRBJ2-3; the match to TRBD2 covers 7 bases. Germline lookup yields CDR1 LGHNA and CDR2 YNFKEQ. After removal of 7 bases from V and 4 bases from J, the junction contained 2 bases not matched to a gene. This CDR3 has 12 amino acids. The CDR3 loop reads CASKAGADTQYF. The DNA of the CDR3 is TGTGCCAGCAAGGCGGGGGCAGATACGCAGTATTTT.

The J gene is TRBJ2-2, the V gene TRBV7-3; D not certain. Germline CDR1 reads SGHTA; CDR2 reads FQGTGA. The ends were cut back, 4 bases at V and 0 bases at J, with 6 bases in the middle. The CDR3 consists of 14 residues. The CDR3 here is CASSSIANTGELFF. The CDR3 DNA is TGTGCCAGCAGCTCCATTGCGAACACCGGGGAGCTGTTTTTT.

The chain couples TRBV6-6 to TRBJ2-3, with a possible D match to TRBD1 (6 bases). V lost 5 bases to trimming and J lost 6 bases, with 12 bases between them. The CDR3 is 13 amino acids. Per the germline V gene, CDR1 is MNHNY and CDR2 is SVGAGI (reference sequence). The CDR3 protein is CASSGRDIDTQYF. The CDR3 DNA reads as TGTGCCAGCAGTGGTAGGGACATCGATACGCAGTATTTT.

This chain uses TRBV5-1 with TRBJ1-2, with TRBD1 matching over 8 bases. CDR1 and CDR2 from the germline V gene are SGHRS and YFSETQ. Germline trimming cut 0 bases from V and 2 bases from J; bases unmatched to any gene: 0. The CDR3 is 14 amino acids. Written as DNA, the CDR3 is TGCGCCAGCAGCTTGGACAGGGGGAACTATGGCTACACCTTC. It yields the protein CASSLDRGNYGYTF.

The chain is built from TRBV7-2 and TRBJ1-5; D gene unclear. Germline V gene sequence: CDR1 SGHTA, CDR2 FQGNSA. The CDR3 spans 13 residues. The germline V and J ends were trimmed by 5 bases and 0 bases, with 5 bases remaining between them. The CDR3 spells CASSPHSNQPQHF. CDR3 sequence (DNA): TGTGCCAGCAGCCCCCATAGCAATCAGCCCCAGCATTTT. Full variable domain (missing parts from reference TRBV7-2 and TRBJ1-5): GAGVSQSPSNKVTEKGKDVELRCDPISGHTALYWYRQSLGQGLEFLIYFQGNSAPDKSGLPSDRFSAERTGGSVSTLTIQRTQQEDSAVYLCASSPHSNQPQHFGDGTRLSIL.

V is TRBV10-3 and J is TRBJ2-1, with D perhaps TRBD2 (6 bases). The germline CDR1 and CDR2 sequences are ENHRY and SYGVKD. CDR3 length equals 14 residues. V was cut by 6 bases and J by 7 bases, with 16 bases left in between. CDR3 bases: TGTGCCATCAGAGGGGACTTAGCGCAGAATGAGCAGTTCTTC. Its translation: CAIRGDLAQNEQFF.

V gene TRBV27 combines with J gene TRBJ1-6, with D unclear. Germline V lookup: CDR1 MNHEY, CDR2 SMNVEV (reference sequence). This CDR3 is 15 amino acids long. Between the trimmed V and J ends, which lost 4 bases and 0 bases, there was a span of 7 bases. Here the CDR3 reads CASSSLASYNSPLHF. CDR3 DNA: TGTGCCAGCAGTTCCCTAGCCTCCTATAATTCACCCCTCCACTTT.

V usage is TRBV15 and J usage is TRBJ2-2, with TRBD2 identical over 10 bases. This CDR3 is 17 amino acids long. Trimming cost V 5 bases and J 2 bases; bases outside gene matches: 8. CDR1 is LNHNV, CDR2 YYDKDF, per germline (reference sequence). CDR3 sequence: CATSRRPSGGNTGELFF. Here the CDR3 DNA reads TGTGCCACCAGCCGAAGACCTAGCGGGGGTAACACCGGGGAGCTGTTTTTT.

This chain links TRBV7-9 with TRBJ2-7; D is undetermined. CDR1 and CDR2 (germline): SEHNR, FQNEAQ (reference sequence). The CDR3 spans 15 residues. V lost 1 base and J lost 0, with 10 bases in between. The CDR3 region is CASSLGRSSSYEQYF. The CDR3, as DNA: TGTGCCAGCAGCTTAGGGAGATCCAGCTCCTACGAGCAGTACTTC. Complete variable domain (other parts from reference TRBV7-9 and TRBJ2-7): DTGVSQNPRHKITKRGQNVTFRCDPISEHNRLYWYRQTLGQGPEFLTYFQNEAQLEKSRLLSDRFSAERPKGSFSTLEIQRTEQGDSAMYLCASSLGRSSSYEQYFGPGTRLTVT.

The chain couples TRBV11-1 to TRBJ2-7; D is possibly TRBD1 (5 bases). CDR1 is SGHAT, CDR2 FQDESV, per germline (reference sequence). The V end was cut by 5 bases, the J end by 2 bases, with 13 bases between. The CDR3 is 14 amino acids. The CDR3 reads CASSPGTGTYEQYF. DNA for the CDR3: TGTGCCAGCAGCCCCGGCACAGGAACCTACGAGCAGTACTTC.

The chain recombines TRBV7-6 with TRBJ2-3; D is perhaps TRBD1 (5 bases). Germline V gene lookup returns CDR1 SGHVS and CDR2 FNYEAQ. V was shortened by 5 bases and J by 5 bases, with 11 bases between the two germline ends. The CDR3 spans 13 residues. The CDR3 here is CASSTRQIDTQYF. Written as DNA, the CDR3 is TGTGCCAGCAGCACAAGACAGATAGATACGCAGTATTTT. The variable domain in full, completed from reference TRBV7-6 and TRBJ2-3, reads GAGVSQSPRYKVTKRGQDVALRCDPISGHVSLYWYRQALGQGPEFLTYFNYEAQQDKSGLPNDRFSAERPEGSISTLTIQRTEQRDSAMYRCASSTRQIDTQYFGPGTRLTVL.

This clone was detected once. The V gene is TRBV5-1, the J gene TRBJ1-4; no clear D. V was shortened by 0 bases and J by 8 bases, with 11 bases between the two germline ends. Germline V gene data show CDR1 as SGHRS and CDR2 as YFSETQ. The CDR3 consists of 14 residues. Here the CDR3 DNA reads TGCGCCAGCAGCTTGGGGCCGGGAAAGGAAAAACTGTTTTTT. This codes for CASSLGPGKEKLFF. The full variable domain, its missing parts supplied by reference TRBV5-1 and TRBJ1-4, is KAGVTQTPRYLIKTRGQQVTLSCSPISGHRSVSWYQQTPGQGLQFLFEYFSETQRNKGNFPGRFSGRQFSNSRSEMNVSTLELGDSALYLCASSLGPGKEKLFFGSGTQLSVL.

The chain's CDR3 is CASSEPRVRDEAFF. For the CDR3, the DNA is TGCGCCAGCAGTGAGCCAAGGGTTAGGGATGAAGCTTTCTTT. The chain links TRBV10-2 to TRBJ1-1; D remains unclear. This CDR3 region has 14 residues. V lost 2 bases and J 7 bases, leaving 14 bases between the germline ends. Germline CDR1 reads WSHSY; CDR2 reads SAAADI.

The CDR3 DNA sequence: TGTGCCAGCAGACTAGCGGGGGGACACCTCGATGAGCAGTTCTTC. Amino acid sequence: CASRLAGGHLDEQFF. The rearrangement uses TRBV6-6 and TRBJ2-1; the match to TRBD2 covers 12 bases. Germline CDR1 reads MNHNY; CDR2 reads SVGAGI (reference sequence). The J segment lost 8 bases and the V segment lost 6 bases, leaving 8 bases of the junction unmatched. This CDR3 region has 15 residues.

V is TRBV27 and J is TRBJ2-5, with a possible D match to TRBD2 (6 bases). Per germline, CDR1 MNHEY and CDR2 SMNVEV (reference sequence). V shed 3 bases and J shed 5 bases, with 10 bases lying between them. The CDR3 covers 13 residues. DNA of the CDR3: TGTGCCAGCAGTTTCGGGGCGGGGGAGACCCAGTACTTC. Encoded protein: CASSFGAGETQYF.

V gene TRBV7-2 combines with J gene TRBJ1-2; D uncertain. The germline V and J ends were trimmed by 0 bases and 7 bases, with 9 bases remaining between them. The CDR3 runs to 13 residues. Germline values: CDR1 SGHTA, CDR2 FQGNSA. The CDR3 sequence: CASSLAWAGGYTF. CDR3 bases: TGTGCCAGCAGCTTAGCCTGGGCGGGTGGCTACACCTTC. Complete variable domain (other parts from reference TRBV7-2 and TRBJ1-2): GAGVSQSPSNKVTEKGKDVELRCDPISGHTALYWYRQSLGQGLEFLIYFQGNSAPDKSGLPSDRFSAERTGGSVSTLTIQRTQQEDSAVYLCASSLAWAGGYTFGSGTRLTVV.

This chain connects TRBV27 to TRBJ2-7; the match to TRBD2 covers 8 bases. Trimming took 6 bases from V and 4 from J; bases not matched to a gene: 8. The CDR3 runs 14 residues. The germline V gene has CDR1 MNHEY and CDR2 SMNVEV (reference sequence). This CDR3 reads CASSPGLGGYEQYF. The CDR3, as DNA: TGTGCCAGCAGCCCGGGACTAGGGGGGTACGAGCAGTACTTC.

The rearrangement joins TRBV4-1 to TRBJ2-1; 7 bases fit TRBD1. There are 16 residues in the CDR3. V trimming: 2 bases; J trimming: 7 bases; junction bases outside the gene matches: 11. Germline V lookup: CDR1 MGHRA, CDR2 YSYEKL. The CDR3 sequence is CASSQPGRGRRNEQFF. DNA for the CDR3: TGCGCCAGCAGCCAACCGGGAAGGGGGCGACGGAATGAGCAGTTCTTC.

The chain joins TRBV5-3 to TRBJ1-5, with 7 bases identical to TRBD1. TRBV5-3 is reported as an ORF; its role is uncertain. CDR3 length: 16 amino acids. V was pared by 4 bases and J by 2 bases, with 9 bases of the junction left unmatched. The CDR3 spells CARSVGTAGGNQPQHF. The CDR3 region has the DNA TGTGCCAGAAGCGTGGGGACAGCCGGAGGCAATCAGCCCCAGCATTTT.

The sample holds a few counts of this clone. The chain couples TRBV6-5 to TRBJ1-6; 7 bases agree with TRBD1. V lost 4 bases to trimming and J lost 5 bases; unmatched junction nucleotides: 2. The CDR3 consists of 14 residues. Germline loops: CDR1 MNHEY, CDR2 SVGAGI. The CDR3 region has the DNA TGTGCCAGCAGTTCCGACAGGGATAATTCACCCCTCCACTTT. This translates into CASSSDRDNSPLHF.

The chain combines TRBV14 with TRBJ1-2; a weak D match, TRBD1 (5 bases). Trimming left V 4 bases short and J 5 bases short, with 20 bases between. Germline-derived CDR1 and CDR2 are SGHDN and FVKESK. The CDR3 extends over 16 amino acids. The CDR3 bases are TGTGCCAGCAGCCGGGGGACGCCCGCGGCGACTTATGGCTACACCTTC. Protein sequence: CASSRGTPAATYGYTF.

V gene TRBV19 combines with J gene TRBJ2-2, with 7 bases that match TRBD1. Unmatched junction bases numbered 14, after V lost 3 bases and J lost 7 bases. The germline gives CDR1 LNHDA, CDR2 SQIVND (reference sequence). The CDR3 is 17 residues long. CDR3 DNA: TGTGCCAGTAGTATCCTCCAGGCAGGGGGATATCGCGGGGAGCTGTTTTTT. Amino acid sequence: CASSILQAGGYRGELFF.

V gene TRBV21-1 combines with J gene TRBJ2-7; no check of the table's D call, TRBD1, against the DNA was made. TRBV21-1 is a known pseudogene. This CDR3 is built from 14 residues. In DNA, the CDR3 is TGTGCCAGCAGCAGGGACAGGGGTTACTACGAGCAGTACTTC. It yields the protein CASSRDRGYYEQYF.